The source of this T cell receptor beta chain is a study of blood T cell repertoires in COVID-19. The overall study: PBMCs, B-cell-depleted T cells, or T cells were the source of the cDNA or gDNA that made up the material.

TCRdb's table, derived via immunoSEQ multiplex PCR, lists solely in-frame clones and lacks some. The sample yields approximately 70,000 clones, 80% to 95% seen once. The CDR3 has 14 residues. Germline CDR1 LNHNV, CDR2 YYDKDF (reference sequence). The V and J ends lost 4 bases and 9 bases, in that order; junction bases with no gene match: 8. The J gene is TRBJ2-7, the V gene TRBV15, with TRBD2 matching over 11 bases. Sequenced input: peripheral blood. This receptor was obtained from an older woman with active COVID-19. The CDR3 loop reads CATSILLAGAGQYF. In DNA form, the CDR3 reads TGTGCCACCAGCATCTTACTAGCGGGAGCTGGGCAGTACTTC.